The text below deals with one TCR beta chain. Its matching antigen is unknown. Trimming took 5 bases from V and 3 from J; bases not matched to a gene: 9. Germline assignment: CDR1 MGHDK and CDR2 SYGVNS. CDR3 length: 15 amino acids. Assay: immunoSEQ multiplex PCR; the TCRdb copy retains only in-frame clones and omits some. Of some 50,000 clones listed, 94% are singletons. The sample belongs to a study of cytomegalovirus exposure and HLA in healthy donors. Study observations and caveats: Cytomegalovirus status was reportedly diagnosed by the classifier with high sensitivity and specificity.

The donors were part of the validation cohort of roughly 130 subjects. That cohort was separate from the first cohort, which comprised 500 to 700 subjects. The genes are TRBV25-1 and TRBJ2-5, with 7 bases lining up with TRBD2. Sequences were obtained from PBMCs. The receptor comes from a woman under 30 in good health and CMV-seropositive. CDR3 nucleotide sequence: TGTGCCAGCAGTCCTCACACCGGGACTAAAGAGACCCAGTACTTC. Protein product: CASSPHTGTKETQYF.